Sequencing of this TCR beta chain was carried out in a study of blood T cell repertoires in COVID-19. Study-wide background: Italy, Spain and the United States were the sources of the convalescent and acute COVID-19 samples. From T cells, B-cell-depleted T cells, or PBMCs came the material, which was cDNA or gDNA.

Per the study methods: Reference gene primer amplification yielded estimated nucleated cell counts. This table comes from immunoSEQ multiplex PCR, and its TCRdb copy is limited to in-frame clones, with some not included. From that table come the V and J calls and clone size; the DNA was used to work out D and trimming. This repertoire shows under 200,000 clones, 77% found once; its top ten account for around 2.8%. Germline trimming cut 3 bases from V and 10 bases from J; bases unmatched to any gene: 12. CDR3 length: 15 amino acids. CDR1 and CDR2 from the germline V gene are MGHRA and YSYEKL. This rearrangement joins TRBV4-1 to TRBJ1-1, with 9 nucleotides matching TRBD1. Specimen: peripheral blood. This clonotype originated in a man aged 65 to 85 with acute or convalescent COVID-19. CDR3 DNA sequence: TGCGCCAGCAGCCACGTCGGGACAGGGACGGGGGTAGCTTTCTTT. Protein: CASSHVGTGTGVAFF.